These 9 T cell receptor beta chains originate from one sample sequenced in a study of blood T cell repertoires in COVID-19. The method was immunoSEQ multiplex PCR; TCRdb's version includes in-frame clones alone and lacks a portion of them. Among roughly 200,000 clones listed, 90% were seen once. Specimen: peripheral blood. The receptor set was obtained from a man aged 50 or older with acute or convalescent COVID-19.

The V gene is TRBV7-2, the J gene TRBJ2-2; D is unclear. Trimming pared 0 bases from V and 4 bases from J, leaving 12 bases between. Germline CDR1 reads SGHTA; CDR2 reads FQGNSA. This CDR3 has 16 residues. The DNA of the CDR3 is TGTGCCAGCAGCTTAGCGCTGGTACTCCTCACCGGGGAGCTGTTTTTT. Protein sequence: CASSLALVLLTGELFF.

The J gene is TRBJ2-1, the V gene TRBV11-2; D perhaps matches TRBD1 (6 bases). This CDR3 comprises 15 residues. Trimming took 3 bases from V and 1 from J, leaving 10 bases between them. CDR1 SGHAT and CDR2 FQNNGV come from the germline V gene. The CDR3 DNA follows: TGTGCCAGCAGCTTCGGCAGGGGTTCCTACAATGAGCAGTTCTTC. It translates to CASSFGRGSYNEQFF.

The rearrangement links TRBV7-3 to TRBJ2-5; 10 bases map to TRBD1. J gave up 5 bases and V 5 bases, and 8 bases lay outside the gene matches. The CDR3 totals 15 residues. Germline values: CDR1 SGHTA, CDR2 FQGTGA. CDR3 DNA: TGTGCCAGCAGCAAGACAGGGGGCGCGGGGGAGACCCAGTACTTC. This encodes CASSKTGGAGETQYF.

The CDR3 loop is CASSPDRIGVYEQYV. The CDR3, as DNA: TGTGCCAGCAGCCCTGATAGGATCGGGGTTTACGAGCAGTACGTC. J is TRBJ2-7 and V is TRBV28; D may be TRBD2 (5 bases). V lost 6 bases and J 4 bases, leaving 19 bases between the germline ends. This CDR3 contains 15 residues. In germline, CDR1 is MDHEN, CDR2 SYDVKM.

In DNA form, the CDR3 reads TGTGCCAGCAGTTTATTGTGGGGGCAAGGGGGGGTTTTCTTT. Its protein is CASSLLWGQGGVFF. This sequence joins TRBV27 and TRBJ1-1, with D perhaps TRBD1 (6 bases). The CDR3 contains 14 residues. Trimming took off 1 base at V and 13 bases at J, with 19 bases between the two ends. Germline V gene lookup returns CDR1 MNHEY and CDR2 SMNVEV (reference sequence).

The rearrangement links TRBV27 to TRBJ2-7, with D possibly matching TRBD2 (5 bases). V lost 10 bases, J lost 7 bases, and 17 bases lay in between. The germline V gene has CDR1 MNHEY and CDR2 SMNVEV (reference sequence). The CDR3 covers 12 residues. The CDR3 loop reads CATKETRGEQYF. As DNA, the CDR3 is TGTGCCACCAAAGAAACCAGAGGGGAGCAGTACTTC.

CDR3 sequence (DNA): TGTGCCAGCAGGCGAGAGGGCAATCAGCCCCAGCATTTT. It encodes CASRREGNQPQHF. The gene calls are TRBV2 and TRBJ1-5; D gene ambiguous. There are 13 residues in the CDR3. V was clipped by 6 bases and J by 2 bases, with 8 bases between them. From germline, CDR1 is SNHLY and CDR2 FYNNEI.

The chain couples TRBV9 to TRBJ1-6, with D hard to call. V shed 0 bases and J shed 9 bases, with 7 bases lying between them. The CDR3 spans 13 residues. CDR1 and CDR2 (germline): SGDLS, YYNGEE. CDR3 amino acids: CASSVDEGSPLHF. Here the CDR3 DNA reads TGTGCCAGCAGCGTAGACGAGGGTTCACCCCTCCACTTT.

This chain joins TRBV28 and TRBJ2-5, with D possibly TRBD2 on 5 matching bases. The CDR3 sequence is 14 residues long. Trimming shortened V by 5 bases and J by 2 bases, and 12 bases separated the two germline ends. Germline V gene sequence: CDR1 MDHEN, CDR2 SYDVKM. The CDR3 DNA reads as TGTGCCAGCAGTGGCGGACGGGGACAAGAGACCCAGTACTTC. It codes for CASSGGRGQETQYF.